Listed here are 20 T cell receptor beta chains from one sample, sequenced in a study of cytomegalovirus exposure and HLA in healthy donors. It was with 60 Vbeta and 13 Jbeta primers that the PCR ran. Sequencing used immunoSEQ multiplex PCR; TCRdb keeps in-frame clones, though not all of them. The table has 150,000 or so clones, roughly 76% seen once. Sequenced: PBMCs. The receptor source for this set is a female donor in good health and CMV-seronegative.

This clone was recorded a few times. V and J are TRBV6-5 and TRBJ1-1, with D possibly being TRBD1 (5 bases). Trimming took off 1 base at V and 6 bases at J, with 12 bases between the two ends. The CDR3 loop spans 14 amino acids. Germline CDR1 and CDR2: MNHEY and SVGAGI. CDR3 protein: CASSYYSRGSEAFF. CDR3 nucleotides: TGTGCCAGCAGTTACTATTCGCGGGGCTCTGAAGCTTTCTTT.

The chain joins TRBV2 to TRBJ2-3; 10 bases are shared with TRBD1. This CDR3 is built from 16 residues. V was clipped by 8 bases and J by 3 bases; unmatched bases: 11. Germline V gene lookup returns CDR1 SNHLY and CDR2 FYNNEI. CDR3 loop: CASHAGDRGRTDTQYF. The CDR3 coding sequence is TGTGCCAGCCACGCCGGGGACAGGGGAAGGACAGATACGCAGTATTTT.

V gene TRBV7-2 combines with J gene TRBJ2-3; 7 bases are a match to TRBD2. The V segment lost 8 bases and the J segment 4 bases; nucleotides outside the gene matches: 9. The CDR3 has 14 residues. CDR1 and CDR2 (germline): SGHTA, FQGNSA. CDR3: CASGREWMADTQYF. The CDR3 DNA follows: TGTGCCAGCGGGCGGGAGTGGATGGCAGATACGCAGTATTTT.

A few counts support this clone. This sequence joins TRBV4-1 and TRBJ1-1; possibly TRBD1 for D (5 bases). CDR3 length: 14 residues. Trimming cost V 0 bases and J 4 bases, with 9 bases left between them. Germline lookup yields CDR1 MGHRA and CDR2 YSYEKL. This CDR3 reads CASSQEGRGTEAFF. CDR3 coding DNA: TGCGCCAGCAGCCAAGAGGGGCGGGGCACTGAAGCTTTCTTT.

V and J are TRBV5-1 and TRBJ2-5; possibly TRBD2 for D (5 bases). The J call could be wrong; TRBJ2-7 is a better fit for the DNA end. CDR3 length equals 13 residues. Germline CDR1 is SGHRS and CDR2 is YFSETQ. The DNA of the CDR3 is TGCGCCAGCAGCTGGGAAACTAGACACGAGCAGTACTTC. This translates into CASSWETRHEQYF.

The rearrangement links TRBV7-8 to TRBJ2-3, with 7 bases that match TRBD1. CDR3 length: 17 residues. Trimming took 5 bases from V and 1 from J; bases not matched to a gene: 12. Germline CDR1 and CDR2: SGHVS and FQNEAQ. The CDR3 nucleotides read TGTGCCAGCAGCCTAACTACAGGGGCACTTGGCACAGATACGCAGTATTTT. This translates into CASSLTTGALGTDTQYF.

Details on this clone: This sample includes further DNA sequences coding for the same CDR3. V gene TRBV2 combines with J gene TRBJ2-7; D perhaps matches TRBD2 (5 bases). V dropped 4 bases and J dropped 2 bases, with 6 bases sitting between them. Germline V CDR1 and CDR2: SNHLY, FYNNEI. The CDR3 is 12 residues long. As DNA, the CDR3 is TGTGCCAGCAGTGCCGGGACCTACGAGCAGTACTTC. Its protein is CASSAGTYEQYF.

The chain's CDR3 is CASSYRSGNQPQHF. CDR3 DNA sequence: TGTGCCAGCAGTTATAGGTCGGGGAATCAGCCCCAGCATTTT. The rearrangement joins TRBV6-5 to TRBJ1-5; D ambiguous. Germline assignment: CDR1 MNHEY and CDR2 SVGAGI. This CDR3 contains 14 residues. V was shortened by 3 bases and J by 4 bases, with 10 bases between the two germline ends.

This clone was seen a handful of times. The chain employs TRBV10-3 and TRBJ1-2, with TRBD1 matching 9 bases. The CDR3 runs 14 residues. The germline gives CDR1 ENHRY, CDR2 SYGVKD. V lost 4 bases to trimming and J lost 4 bases; unmatched junction nucleotides: 4. CDR3 loop: CAISVTGGFYGYTF. The CDR3 region has the DNA TGTGCCATCAGTGTAACAGGGGGCTTCTATGGCTACACCTTC.

This clone was seen ten or more times. This chain connects TRBV5-6 to TRBJ2-7, with D unresolved. The CDR3 has 12 amino acids. V was clipped by 0 bases and J by 5 bases, with 6 bases between them. In germline, CDR1 is SGHDT, CDR2 YYEEEE. The CDR3 reads CASSLDFDEQYF. The DNA of the CDR3 is TGTGCCAGCAGCTTGGATTTCGACGAGCAGTACTTC.

This clone has a single count. The gene calls are TRBV5-1 and TRBJ2-1; 8 bases match TRBD1. The CDR3 runs to 17 residues. Trimming cost V 1 base and J 4 bases; bases outside gene matches: 10. The germline V gene encodes CDR1 SGHRS and CDR2 YFSETQ. The chain's CDR3 is CASSLFFLGQDYNEQFF. CDR3 DNA: TGCGCCAGCAGCTTGTTCTTTCTGGGACAGGATTACAATGAGCAGTTCTTC.

V and J are TRBV7-3 and TRBJ1-2; 9 bases agree with TRBD1. The CDR3 totals 13 residues. CDR1 is SGHTA and CDR2 is FQGTGA in the germline V gene. V lost 5 bases and J lost 7; bases outside the gene matches: 5. CDR3 DNA sequence: TGTGCCAGCAGCCCGACAGGGGGAGGTGGCTACACCTTC. Translated, it gives CASSPTGGGGYTF.

The table lists this clone with a few counts. The DNA for the CDR3 is TGTGCCAGTCAAATCCTTACTGGGCAGACGAACACCGGGGAGCTGTTTTTT. Translated: CASQILTGQTNTGELFF. This rearrangement joins TRBV19 to TRBJ2-2; D unclear. V lost 8 bases, J lost 0 bases, and 19 bases lay in between. The CDR3 sequence is 17 residues long. Germline CDR1 LNHDA, CDR2 SQIVND (reference sequence).

This clone occurred many times. This chain links TRBV6-1 with TRBJ1-5; D call uncertain. V lost 3 bases and J 2 bases, leaving 11 bases between the germline ends. Germline-derived CDR1 and CDR2 are MNHNS and SASEGT. The CDR3 length is 15 residues. The CDR3 protein is CASSEHEGGNQPQHF. As DNA, the CDR3 is TGTGCCAGCAGTGAGCACGAGGGCGGCAATCAGCCCCAGCATTTT.

The rearrangement uses TRBV6-1 and TRBJ1-5; D uncertain. Germline CDR1 is MNHNS and CDR2 is SASEGT. V gave up 4 bases and J gave up 9 bases, with 16 bases separating them. This CDR3 spans 14 amino acids. This chain's CDR3 is CASSARTAEGPQHF. The CDR3 coding sequence is TGTGCCAGCAGTGCTCGCACGGCCGAGGGGCCCCAGCATTTT.

There are a few counts of this clone. A much larger clone lies a single base off, so this may be a read error. The J gene is TRBJ1-1, the V gene TRBV6-6, with 7 bases aligning to TRBD1. The V gene's germline CDR1 is MNHNY and CDR2 SVGAGI (reference sequence). Losses at the gene ends were 2 bases for V and 4 bases for J; bases not matched to a gene: 7. The CDR3 has 15 residues. This chain's CDR3 is CASSYQTGKSTEAFF. CDR3 DNA sequence: TGTGCCAGCAGTTACCAGACAGGGAAGAGCACTGAAGCTTTCTTT.

This chain joins TRBV6-1 and TRBJ1-1; D might be TRBD1 (5 bases). This CDR3 is built from 13 residues. Germline V gene sequence: CDR1 MNHNS, CDR2 SASEGT. V was shortened by 7 bases and J by 5 bases, with 14 bases between the two germline ends. CDR3 in amino acids: CASTRDGGTEAFF. The CDR3 bases are TGTGCCAGCACTCGGGACGGGGGGACTGAAGCTTTCTTT.

This sequence joins TRBV4-1 and TRBJ1-2, with D perhaps TRBD1 (6 bases). There are 15 residues in the CDR3. Deletions cut 1 base from V and 1 base from J, with 10 bases between. Germline-derived CDR1 and CDR2 are MGHRA and YSYEKL. CDR3 loop: CASSQARTDNYGYTF. CDR3 bases: TGCGCCAGCAGCCAAGCCCGGACAGATAACTATGGCTACACCTTC.

The chain is built from TRBV13 and TRBJ1-5; D is uncertain. This CDR3 has 14 amino acids. Germline V gives CDR1 PRHDT, CDR2 FYEKMQ (reference sequence). V was trimmed by 1 base and J by 0 bases, leaving 4 bases between them. As DNA, the CDR3 is TGTGCCAGCAGCTTAGCTTATAGCAATCAGCCCCAGCATTTT. Translation gives CASSLAYSNQPQHF. Based on the CDR3 plus reference TRBV13 and TRBJ1-5, the full variable domain is AAGVIQSPRHLIKEKRETATLKCYPIPRHDTVYWYQQGPGQDPQFLISFYEKMQSDKGSIPDRFSAQQFSDYHSELNMSSLELGDSALYFCASSLAYSNQPQHFGDGTRLSIL.

This sequence joins TRBV10-1 and TRBJ2-2; 8 bases agree with TRBD2. Germline V CDR1 and CDR2: WNHNN, SYGVQD (reference sequence). This CDR3 has 16 amino acids. J was trimmed by 0 bases and V by 5 bases; bases with no gene match: 5. CDR3 region: CASSSTGGSNTGELFF. CDR3 DNA: TGCGCCAGCAGTTCCACGGGGGGGTCGAACACCGGGGAGCTGTTTTTT.